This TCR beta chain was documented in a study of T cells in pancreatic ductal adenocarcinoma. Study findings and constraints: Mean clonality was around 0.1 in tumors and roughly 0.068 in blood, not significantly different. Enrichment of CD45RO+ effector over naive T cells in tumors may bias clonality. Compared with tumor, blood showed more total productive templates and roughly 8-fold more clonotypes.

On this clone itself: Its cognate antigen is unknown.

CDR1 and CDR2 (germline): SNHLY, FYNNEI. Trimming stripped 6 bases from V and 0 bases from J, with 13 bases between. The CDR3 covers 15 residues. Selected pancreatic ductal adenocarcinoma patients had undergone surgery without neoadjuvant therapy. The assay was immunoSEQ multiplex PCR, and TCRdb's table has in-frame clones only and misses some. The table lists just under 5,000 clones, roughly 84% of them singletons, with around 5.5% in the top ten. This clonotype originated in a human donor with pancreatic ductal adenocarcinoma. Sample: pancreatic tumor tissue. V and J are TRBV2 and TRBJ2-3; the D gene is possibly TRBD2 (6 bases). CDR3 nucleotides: TGTGCCAGCAGCCGGGACTTGTCTAGCACAGATACGCAGTATTTT. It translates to CASSRDLSSTDTQYF.